These 20 T cell receptor beta chains originate from one sample sequenced in a study of T cell changes during pregnancy in multiple sclerosis. Using immunoSEQ multiplex PCR, the repertoire was profiled, and TCRdb retains in-frame clones only, with some absent. This repertoire shows tens of thousands of clones, around nine tenths found once; its top ten account for about 0.37%. Source: CD4+ T cells from peripheral blood mononuclear cells, taken before pregnancy. The receptors were sampled from a female donor with multiple sclerosis, enrolled in a pregnancy study.

The rearrangement uses TRBV20-1 and TRBJ2-5; the D is unclear. Germline CDR1 reads DFQATT; CDR2 reads SNEGSKA (reference sequence). The CDR3 length is 11 residues. Trimming pared 3 bases from V and 5 bases from J, leaving 7 bases between. The CDR3 DNA follows: TGCAGTGCTAGTCCGGTCGAGACCCAGTACTTC. Translating gives CSASPVETQYF.

This clone came up a few times. The CDR3 here is CASSGGTGEETQYF. The CDR3 nucleotides read TGCGCCAGCAGCGGTGGGACAGGGGAAGAGACCCAGTACTTC. The chain combines TRBV5-1 with TRBJ2-5, with 10 bases aligning to TRBD1. In germline, CDR1 is SGHRS, CDR2 YFSETQ. The CDR3 has 14 amino acids. The V gene end was trimmed by 4 bases and the J gene end by 3 bases; junction bases not matched to a gene: 3.

This chain links TRBV25-1 with TRBJ1-6, with D uncertain. V lost 4 bases and J 7 bases, leaving 14 bases between the germline ends. The length of the CDR3 is 15 residues. Germline V gene sequence: CDR1 MGHDK, CDR2 SYGVNS. CDR3 sequence: CASSGERGGNSPLHF. DNA for the CDR3: TGTGCCAGCAGTGGCGAGCGGGGAGGGAATTCACCCCTCCACTTT.

This clone was recorded once. This chain connects TRBV5-1 to TRBJ2-7; 7 nucleotides align to TRBD1. Trimming took 4 bases from V and 2 from J; bases not matched to a gene: 3. The germline gives CDR1 SGHRS, CDR2 YFSETQ. CDR3 length equals 13 residues. The CDR3 DNA follows: TGCGCCAGCAGCCAGGGACAGCCCTACGAGCAGTACTTC. Translating it yields CASSQGQPYEQYF.

The V call is TRBV21-1, the J call TRBJ2-2; the table names TRBD1, a call not compared with the DNA. TRBV21-1 is annotated as a pseudogene. This CDR3 is 16 amino acids long. The CDR3 protein is CASSKTGGEDTGELFF. The CDR3 region has the DNA TGTGCCAGCAGCAAGACAGGGGGCGAGGACACCGGGGAGCTGTTTTTT.

CDR3: CASSLVGLAGVGNEQFF. CDR3 bases: TGTGCCAGCAGCTTAGTGGGGCTAGCGGGTGTAGGGAATGAGCAGTTCTTC. The chain carries TRBV11-2 and TRBJ2-1; TRBD2 matches at 8 bases. This CDR3 has 17 residues. Germline V gene lookup returns CDR1 SGHAT and CDR2 FQNNGV. V shed 1 base, J shed 7 bases, and the junction held 12 bases outside the gene matches. The entire variable domain, with the rest obtained from reference TRBV11-2 and TRBJ2-1, is as follows: EAGVAQSPRYKIIEKRQSVAFWCNPISGHATLYWYQQILGQGPKLLIQFQNNGVVDDSQLPKDRFSAERLKGVDSTLKIQPAKLEDSAVYLCASSLVGLAGVGNEQFFGPGTRLTVL.

The rearrangement joins TRBV7-2 to TRBJ2-1; the D gene is possibly TRBD1 (6 bases). The CDR3 has 11 residues. Germline V lookup: CDR1 SGHTA, CDR2 FQGNSA. Trimming left V 6 bases short and J 8 bases short, with 8 bases between. CDR3 sequence (DNA): TGTGCCAGCAGACAGGGCGATGAGCAGTTCTTC. Protein sequence: CASRQGDEQFF. The whole variable domain, remainder taken from reference TRBV7-2 and TRBJ2-1, is GAGVSQSPSNKVTEKGKDVELRCDPISGHTALYWYRQSLGQGLEFLIYFQGNSAPDKSGLPSDRFSAERTGGSVSTLTIQRTQQEDSAVYLCASRQGDEQFFGPGTRLTVL.

This chain links TRBV5-1 with TRBJ2-1; the match to TRBD2 covers 9 bases. This CDR3 has 15 residues. Germline V lookup: CDR1 SGHRS, CDR2 YFSETQ. J was trimmed by 0 bases and V by 4 bases; bases with no gene match: 2. CDR3 region: CASSKAGGSYNEQFF. The CDR3 DNA reads TGCGCCAGCAGCAAAGCGGGAGGCTCCTACAATGAGCAGTTCTTC.

The chain uses TRBV7-9 and TRBJ2-2; D gene uncertain. Trimming shortened V by 4 bases and J by 2 bases, and 2 bases separated the two germline ends. The CDR3 spans 12 residues. The germline gives CDR1 SEHNR, CDR2 FQNEAQ (reference sequence). The CDR3 DNA is TGTGCCAGCAGCTCAAACACCGGGGAGCTGTTTTTT. Translating it yields CASSSNTGELFF.

V gene TRBV27 combines with J gene TRBJ1-4; 12 bases are shared with TRBD1. The V segment lost 6 bases and the J segment 3 bases; nucleotides outside the gene matches: 5. This CDR3 contains 16 residues. Germline CDR1 MNHEY, CDR2 SMNVEV (reference sequence). The CDR3: CASSPGQGASNEKLFF. The CDR3 region has the DNA TGTGCCAGCAGCCCGGGACAGGGGGCATCTAATGAAAAACTGTTTTTT.

J is TRBJ2-3 and V is TRBV5-1; D unclear. V lost 0 bases, J lost 6 bases, and 11 bases lay in between. The CDR3 has 14 amino acids. Germline lookup yields CDR1 SGHRS and CDR2 YFSETQ. Here the CDR3 DNA reads TGCGCCAGCAGCTTGGGCGGATTCCCCGATACGCAGTATTTT. Amino acid sequence: CASSLGGFPDTQYF.

This clone turned up a few times. This chain uses TRBV27 with TRBJ1-2; TRBD1 aligns across 7 bases. The CDR3 loop spans 16 amino acids. CDR1 MNHEY and CDR2 SMNVEV come from the germline V gene (reference sequence). After removal of 0 bases from V and 4 bases from J, the junction contained 8 bases not matched to a gene. This CDR3 reads CASSLSLGTAIYGYTF. As DNA, the CDR3 is TGTGCCAGCAGTTTATCGCTCGGGACAGCGATCTATGGCTACACCTTC.

The CDR3 DNA reads as TGTGCCAGTCTACCCCATAGCAATCAGCCCCAGCATTTT. Its translation: CASLPHSNQPQHF. The chain couples TRBV19 to TRBJ1-5; D ambiguous. There are 13 residues in the CDR3. The germline CDR1 and CDR2 sequences are LNHDA and SQIVND (reference sequence). The V and J ends lost 8 bases and 0 bases respectively, with 8 bases between them.

The V and J genes are TRBV7-3 and TRBJ2-5; the D gene is possibly TRBD2 (6 bases). This CDR3 contains 13 residues. CDR1 and CDR2 (germline): SGHTA, FQGTGA. Trimming took off 1 base at V and 5 bases at J, with 8 bases between the two ends. The CDR3 loop is CASSLRGRETQYF. Here the CDR3 DNA reads TGTGCCAGCAGCTTAAGAGGGAGGGAGACCCAGTACTTC.

Comment on this clone: Its ends do not fully match the called genes, so a read error is possible. This chain links TRBV19 with TRBJ1-1; D ambiguous. The CDR3 has 15 residues. Germline CDR1 LNHDA, CDR2 SQIVND (reference sequence). The CDR3 sequence is CTSSIVGVMNTEAFF. The DNA of the CDR3 is TGTACCAGTAGTATAGTTGGAGTTATGAACACTGAAGCTTTCTTT. Supplemented by reference TRBV19 and TRBJ1-1, the full variable domain reads DGGITQSPKYLFRKEGQNVTLSCEQNLNHDAMYWYRQDPGQGLRLIYYSQIVNDFQKGDIAEGYSVSREKKESFPLTVTSAQKNPTAFYLCTSSIVGVMNTEAFFGQGTRLTVV.

The CDR3 DNA reads as TGTGCCAGTAGTATCTTCCCCAGGGGTCAGTCGGGATACAATGAGCAGTTCTTC. Protein sequence: CASSIFPRGQSGYNEQFF. This chain links TRBV19 with TRBJ2-1, with D perhaps matching TRBD1 (6 bases). CDR3 size: 18 residues. Between the trimmed V and J ends, which lost 3 bases and 4 bases, there was a span of 22 bases. CDR1 and CDR2 from the germline V gene are LNHDA and SQIVND (reference sequence).

The chain joins TRBV5-1 to TRBJ2-2; weak D call: TRBD1 (6 bases). V was trimmed by 4 bases and J by 6 bases, leaving 19 bases between them. Germline lookup yields CDR1 SGHRS and CDR2 YFSETQ. The CDR3 is made up of 16 amino acids. DNA for the CDR3: TGCGCCAGCAGCCCTGGACAGTACGCTTCTTCCGGGGAGCTGTTTTTT. It is translated as CASSPGQYASSGELFF.

This sequence joins TRBV7-8 and TRBJ2-5, with D perhaps matching TRBD1 (6 bases). V was clipped by 3 bases and J by 1 base, with 9 bases between them. CDR3 length: 14 amino acids. CDR1 and CDR2 from the germline V gene are SGHVS and FQNEAQ. The CDR3 reads CASSFEQGQETQYF. In nucleotides, the CDR3 is TGTGCCAGCAGCTTTGAACAGGGCCAAGAGACCCAGTACTTC.

The CDR3: CASSQAYTGELFF. DNA for the CDR3: TGTGCCAGCAGCCAGGCCTACACCGGGGAGCTGTTTTTT. V is TRBV7-9 and J is TRBJ2-2, with no clear D. CDR3 length equals 13 residues. Germline V gene sequence: CDR1 SEHNR, CDR2 FQNEAQ (reference sequence). V lost 5 bases and J lost 3, with 7 bases in between.

The chain combines TRBV10-1 with TRBJ2-7; the D gene is possibly TRBD1 (5 bases). The CDR3 contains 14 residues. V shed 4 bases and J shed 7 bases, with 17 bases lying between them. Germline lookup yields CDR1 WNHNN and CDR2 SYGVQD (reference sequence). Here the CDR3 reads CASSGGHATGEQYF. Written as DNA, the CDR3 is TGCGCCAGCAGTGGTGGACACGCTACTGGTGAGCAGTACTTC.